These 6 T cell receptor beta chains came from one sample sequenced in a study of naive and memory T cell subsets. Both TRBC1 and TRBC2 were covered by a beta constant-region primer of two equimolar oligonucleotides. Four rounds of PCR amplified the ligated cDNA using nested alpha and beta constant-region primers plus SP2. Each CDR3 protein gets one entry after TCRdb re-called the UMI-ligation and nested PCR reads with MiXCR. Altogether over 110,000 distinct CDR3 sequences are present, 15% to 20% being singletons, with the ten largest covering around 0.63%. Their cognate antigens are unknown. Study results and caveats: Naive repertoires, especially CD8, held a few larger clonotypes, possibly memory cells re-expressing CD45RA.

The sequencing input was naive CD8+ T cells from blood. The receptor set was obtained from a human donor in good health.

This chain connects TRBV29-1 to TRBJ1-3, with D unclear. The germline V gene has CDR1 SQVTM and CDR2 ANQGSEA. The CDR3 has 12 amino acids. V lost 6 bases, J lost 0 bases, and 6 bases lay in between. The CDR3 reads CSVRSSGNTIYF. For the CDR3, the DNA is TGCAGCGTGCGGAGCTCTGGAAACACCATATATTTT.

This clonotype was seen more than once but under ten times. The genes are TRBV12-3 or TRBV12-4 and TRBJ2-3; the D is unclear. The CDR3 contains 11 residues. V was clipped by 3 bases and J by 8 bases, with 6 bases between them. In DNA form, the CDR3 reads TGTGCCAGCAGTTTTGGATCTACGCAGTATTTT. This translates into CASSFGSTQYF.

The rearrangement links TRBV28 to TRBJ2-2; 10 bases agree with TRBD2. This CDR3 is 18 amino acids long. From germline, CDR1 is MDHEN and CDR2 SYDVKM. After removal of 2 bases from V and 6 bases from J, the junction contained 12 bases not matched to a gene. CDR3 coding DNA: TGTGCCAGCAGTTTAGCTAAACCGGGACTAGCGTTTGCCGGGGAGCTGTTTTTT. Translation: CASSLAKPGLAFAGELFF.

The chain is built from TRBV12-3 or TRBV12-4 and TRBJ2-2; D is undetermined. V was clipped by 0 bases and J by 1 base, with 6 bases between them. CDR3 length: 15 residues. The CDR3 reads CASSLAYKNTGELFF. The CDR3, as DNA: TGTGCCAGCAGTTTAGCTTACAAGAACACCGGGGAGCTGTTTTTT.

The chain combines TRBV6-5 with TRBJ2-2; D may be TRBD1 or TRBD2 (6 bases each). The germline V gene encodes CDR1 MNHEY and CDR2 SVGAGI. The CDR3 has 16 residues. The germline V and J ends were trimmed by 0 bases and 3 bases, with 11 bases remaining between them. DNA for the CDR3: TGTGCCAGCAGTTACTCGGGGGGCCGAGACACCGGGGAGCTGTTTTTT. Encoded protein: CASSYSGGRDTGELFF.

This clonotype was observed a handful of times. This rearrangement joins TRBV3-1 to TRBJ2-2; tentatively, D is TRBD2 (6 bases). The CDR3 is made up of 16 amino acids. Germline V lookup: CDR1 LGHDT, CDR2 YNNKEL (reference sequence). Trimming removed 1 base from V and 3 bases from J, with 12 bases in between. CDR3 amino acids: CASSQVVEGDTGELFF. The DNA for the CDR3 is TGTGCCAGCAGCCAAGTCGTGGAGGGAGACACCGGGGAGCTGTTTTTT. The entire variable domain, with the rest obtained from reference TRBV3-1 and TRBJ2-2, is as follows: DTAVSQTPKYLVTQMGNDKSIKCEQNLGHDTMYWYKQDSKKFLKIMFSYNNKELIINETVPNRFSPKSPDKAHLNLHINSLELGDSAVYFCASSQVVEGDTGELFFGEGSRLTVL.